This T cell receptor (beta chain) originates from a study of spatial heterogeneity in lung cancer. Findings and limits, study-wide: More often at tumor resection than at routine follow-up, ubiquitous expanded tumor TCRs were detected in the blood.

This clonotype was seen at least ten times. Its cognate antigen is unknown. The time point is: blood at routine non-recurrence follow-up after resection. Whole RNA came from tumor, nontumor lung or frozen PBMC and was sequenced without being sorted. TCRdb processed the 5' RACE reads anew with MiXCR; each CDR3 protein has one entry. The top ten clones hold 20% to 25% of a sample with roughly 110,000 distinct CDR3 sequences, roughly a tenth of them seen once. The CDR3 loop spans 15 amino acids. V lost 5 bases and J 4 bases, leaving 17 bases between the germline ends. Germline V gene sequence: CDR1 SQVTM, CDR2 ANQGSEA.

The material sequenced was PBMCs, taken at follow-up. The gene calls are TRBV29-1 and TRBJ2-2, with a possible D match to TRBD1 (6 bases). The TCR was taken from a female donor with early-stage non-small cell lung cancer. In DNA form, the CDR3 reads TGCAGCGTTACAGGGCGGACCGACCGCACCGGGGAGCTGTTTTTT. This sequence encodes CSVTGRTDRTGELFF.